What follows are 20 T cell receptor beta chains derived from one specimen sequenced in a study of shared clonotypes between healthy human individuals. Generated by immunoSEQ multiplex PCR, the TCRdb table keeps only in-frame clones and is missing some. This sample has 640,000 or so clones, with about two thirds found just once. Sequencing was carried out using memory CD4+ T cells sorted from blood. The subset is: CD45RA-negative fraction. The receptors were sampled from a woman aged 30 to 39 in good health.

The rearrangement uses TRBV28 and TRBJ2-1; 9 bases match TRBD1. CDR1 and CDR2 (germline): MDHEN, SYDVKM. The CDR3 sequence is 16 residues long. J lost 7 bases, V lost 5 bases, and 12 bases had no gene match. This CDR3 is CASSPVKGQGNNEQFF. CDR3 bases: TGTGCCAGCAGTCCCGTCAAGGGACAGGGTAATAATGAGCAGTTCTTC.

This rearrangement joins TRBV18 to TRBJ1-5, with D perhaps matching TRBD1 (5 bases). Trimming took off 1 base at V and 4 bases at J, with 8 bases between the two ends. Per germline, CDR1 KGHSH and CDR2 LQKENI. This CDR3 has 14 residues. CDR3 region: CASSPRSGNQPQHF. DNA for the CDR3: TGTGCCAGCTCACCACGGTCAGGGAATCAGCCCCAGCATTTT.

The CDR3 coding sequence is TGTGCCACCGCGGGCAGAAGTCCCGGGACAGGGGGTTTCGAGCAGTACTTC. The encoded protein is CATAGRSPGTGGFEQYF. This chain connects TRBV19 to TRBJ2-7; 11 bases map to TRBD1. The CDR3 is made up of 17 amino acids. Germline V gives CDR1 LNHDA, CDR2 SQIVND (reference sequence). V was pared by 10 bases and J by 6 bases, with 20 bases of the junction left unmatched.

The rearrangement links TRBV5-6 to TRBJ2-5, with TRBD2 as a possible D gene (5 bases). Germline CDR1 is SGHDT and CDR2 is YYEEEE. The length of the CDR3 is 14 residues. Trimming cost V 1 base and J 4 bases, with 11 bases left between them. The CDR3 loop is CASSLTRGRETQYF. CDR3 coding DNA: TGTGCCAGCAGCTTGACTAGAGGACGAGAGACCCAGTACTTC.

The CDR3: CASSYRAGGAYEQYF. CDR3 DNA sequence: TGTGCCAGCAGCTACAGAGCGGGTGGGGCGTACGAGCAGTACTTC. The chain carries TRBV7-8 and TRBJ2-7, with D possibly matching TRBD2 (6 bases). Germline V lookup: CDR1 SGHVS, CDR2 FQNEAQ. The CDR3 is made up of 15 amino acids. Deletions cut 4 bases from V and 4 bases from J, with 17 bases between.

The rearrangement uses TRBV18 and TRBJ1-1; no firm D call. Germline V CDR1 and CDR2: KGHSH, LQKENI. Trimming took 2 bases from V and 4 from J, leaving 8 bases between them. The CDR3 sequence is 13 residues long. CDR3 nucleotides: TGTGCCAGCTCACCAGGGGAGCTCACTGAAGCTTTCTTT. This encodes CASSPGELTEAFF.

This clone was seen a few times. The rearrangement links TRBV28 to TRBJ2-7; 7 bases match TRBD1. Germline V gene lookup returns CDR1 MDHEN and CDR2 SYDVKM. CDR3 size: 13 residues. The ends lost 6 bases at V and 6 bases at J; junction bases unmatched: 8. The CDR3 DNA sequence: TGTGCCAGCAGGGATCCACAGGGGTCCGAGCAGTACTTC. This codes for CASRDPQGSEQYF.

This clone was found once. The CDR3: CASSLRRYEQYF. As DNA, the CDR3 is TGTGCCAGCAGTTTAAGACGCTACGAGCAGTACTTC. This sequence joins TRBV28 and TRBJ2-7; D is undetermined. Trimming stripped 2 bases from V and 3 bases from J, with 5 bases between. The CDR3 length is 12 residues. The germline V gene has CDR1 MDHEN and CDR2 SYDVKM.

The genes are TRBV19 and TRBJ2-3; 8 bases line up with TRBD2. The CDR3 runs 15 residues. Germline V gives CDR1 LNHDA, CDR2 SQIVND (reference sequence). Trimming at V came to 6 bases and at J to 2 bases, leaving 7 bases not matched to a gene. The chain's CDR3 is CASRRVAGYTDTQYF. The CDR3 DNA sequence: TGTGCCAGTAGAAGGGTAGCGGGATACACAGATACGCAGTATTTT.

The V and J genes are TRBV7-7 and TRBJ2-5; perhaps D is TRBD1 or TRBD2 (5 bases each). The CDR3 runs 17 residues. Trimming shortened V by 5 bases and J by 1 base, and 20 bases separated the two germline ends. Germline CDR1 reads SSHAT; CDR2 reads FNYEAQ (reference sequence). The CDR3 spells CASSQGLGVQGQETQYF. CDR3 bases: TGTGCCAGCAGCCAAGGGTTGGGGGTTCAGGGCCAAGAGACCCAGTACTTC.

On this clone: This CDR3 is also generated by other DNA sequences in the sample. The CDR3 sequence is CSVRTGQETQYF. The CDR3 DNA reads TGCAGCGTACGGACAGGCCAAGAGACCCAGTACTTC. This chain connects TRBV29-1 to TRBJ2-5; 7 nucleotides line up with TRBD1. J was trimmed by 1 base and V by 6 bases; bases with no gene match: 2. The CDR3 is 12 residues long. Germline CDR1 is SQVTM and CDR2 is ANQGSEA. The full variable domain, completed using reference TRBV29-1 and TRBJ2-5, is SAVISQKPSRDICQRGTSLTIQCQVDSQVTMMFWYRQQPGQSLTLIATANQGSEATYESGFVIDKFPISRPNLTFSTLTVSNMSPEDSSIYLCSVRTGQETQYFGPGTRLLVL.

This clone has only a few counts. The chain recombines TRBV4-1 with TRBJ1-5; perhaps TRBD1 as D (5 bases). Per the germline V gene, CDR1 is MGHRA and CDR2 is YSYEKL. This CDR3 is built from 17 residues. Trimming took 0 bases from V and 3 from J, leaving 15 bases between them. The CDR3 region is CASSQDGGLHPNQPQHF. The CDR3, as DNA: TGCGCCAGCAGCCAAGATGGGGGACTTCACCCCAATCAGCCCCAGCATTTT.

This clone has only a few counts. This chain joins TRBV27 and TRBJ2-3; TRBD2 might be the D (5 bases). Germline lookup yields CDR1 MNHEY and CDR2 SMNVEV (reference sequence). Trimming shortened V by 3 bases and J by 8 bases, and 12 bases separated the two germline ends. The CDR3 extends over 13 amino acids. The CDR3 here is CASSLGDRATQYF. In nucleotides, the CDR3 is TGTGCCAGCAGTTTGGGAGATAGGGCTACGCAGTATTTT.

This chain links TRBV7-3 with TRBJ2-1; 11 bases fit TRBD1. The CDR3 has 15 amino acids. Germline CDR1 SGHTA, CDR2 FQGTGA. Trimming at V came to 5 bases and at J to 8 bases, leaving 8 bases not matched to a gene. CDR3 coding DNA: TGTGCCAGCAGCCCCAGGGACAGGGGGAAGCATGAGCAGTTCTTC. Its translation: CASSPRDRGKHEQFF.

This clone was observed a handful of times. V and J are TRBV6-6 and TRBJ1-2; the match to TRBD1 covers 9 bases. This CDR3 is 15 amino acids long. V lost 0 bases, J lost 3 bases, and 2 bases stayed unmatched. CDR1 is MNHNY, CDR2 SVGAGI, per germline (reference sequence). CDR3 region: CASSYSRTGDYGYTF. The CDR3 DNA reads as TGTGCCAGCAGTTACTCTAGGACAGGGGACTATGGCTACACCTTC.

V usage is TRBV14 and J usage is TRBJ2-7; D is undetermined. Trimming took 3 bases from V and 3 from J, leaving 9 bases between them. Per the germline V gene, CDR1 is SGHDN and CDR2 is FVKESK. The CDR3 length is 13 residues. The CDR3 here is CASSHINDYEQYF. Written as DNA, the CDR3 is TGTGCCAGCAGCCATATTAACGACTACGAGCAGTACTTC. The full variable domain, rest sourced from reference TRBV14 and TRBJ2-7, is EAGVTQFPSHSVIEKGQTVTLRCDPISGHDNLYWYRRVMGKEIKFLLHFVKESKQDESGMPNNRFLAERTGGTYSTLKVQPAELEDSGVYFCASSHINDYEQYFGPGTRLTVT.

CDR3 in amino acids: CASSSRTAVSNQPQHF. DNA of the CDR3: TGTGCCAGTAGTTCGCGGACGGCCGTTAGCAATCAGCCCCAGCATTTT. This chain joins TRBV19 and TRBJ1-5; D gene unclear. The CDR3 contains 16 residues. In germline, CDR1 is LNHDA, CDR2 SQIVND (reference sequence). V was trimmed by 5 bases and J by 0 bases, leaving 14 bases between them.

The rearrangement links TRBV4-1 to TRBJ1-1; no definite D call. CDR1 and CDR2 (germline): MGHRA, YSYEKL. V lost 1 base and J 1 base, leaving 4 bases between the germline ends. The CDR3 loop spans 13 amino acids. The CDR3 reads CASSQVPNTEAFF. The CDR3 region has the DNA TGCGCCAGCAGCCAAGTACCGAACACTGAAGCTTTCTTT.

This clone was recorded a few times. The J gene is TRBJ2-3, the V gene TRBV4-1; perhaps D is TRBD1 or TRBD2 (5 bases each). Germline V CDR1 and CDR2: MGHRA, YSYEKL. The CDR3 is made up of 17 amino acids. V was clipped by 1 base and J by 5 bases, with 19 bases between them. For the CDR3, the DNA is TGCGCCAGCAGCCAAGGGACAACCTATTCTCGGGGAGATACGCAGTATTTT. As protein: CASSQGTTYSRGDTQYF.

CDR3 bases: TGTGCCAGCAGCCAAGGTGATGGGTTGCGGCCCCAGCATTTT. Its translation is CASSQGDGLRPQHF. The chain joins TRBV7-9 to TRBJ1-5; D not resolved. CDR1 is SEHNR and CDR2 is FQNEAQ in the germline V gene (reference sequence). The CDR3 contains 14 residues. V lost 5 bases, J lost 9 bases, and 17 bases lay in between.